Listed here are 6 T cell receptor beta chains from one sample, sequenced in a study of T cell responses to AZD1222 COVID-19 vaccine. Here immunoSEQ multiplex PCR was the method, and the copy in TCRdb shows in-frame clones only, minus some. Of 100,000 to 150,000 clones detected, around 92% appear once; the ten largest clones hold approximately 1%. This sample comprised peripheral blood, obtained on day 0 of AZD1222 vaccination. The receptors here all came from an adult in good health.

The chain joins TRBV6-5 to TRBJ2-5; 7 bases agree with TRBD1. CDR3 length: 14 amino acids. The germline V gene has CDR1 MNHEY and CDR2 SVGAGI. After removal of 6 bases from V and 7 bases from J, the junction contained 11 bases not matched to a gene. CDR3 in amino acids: CASRRGGSEVTQYF. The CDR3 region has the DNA TGTGCCAGCAGGAGAGGGGGCTCTGAGGTGACCCAGTACTTC.

This chain's CDR3 is CASSYSKRGETQYF. The CDR3, as DNA: TGTGCCAGCAGTTACTCGAAACGGGGAGAGACCCAGTACTTC. The gene calls are TRBV6-5 and TRBJ2-5; tentatively, D is TRBD2 (5 bases). V lost 0 bases and J 4 bases, leaving 9 bases between the germline ends. CDR1 MNHEY and CDR2 SVGAGI come from the germline V gene. The CDR3 totals 14 residues.

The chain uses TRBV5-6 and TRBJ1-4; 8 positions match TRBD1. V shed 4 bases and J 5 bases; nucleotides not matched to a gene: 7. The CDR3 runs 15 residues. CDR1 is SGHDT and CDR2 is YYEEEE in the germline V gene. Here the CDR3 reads CASSPGTGNNEKLFF. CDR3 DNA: TGTGCCAGCAGCCCCGGGACAGGAAACAATGAAAAACTGTTTTTT.

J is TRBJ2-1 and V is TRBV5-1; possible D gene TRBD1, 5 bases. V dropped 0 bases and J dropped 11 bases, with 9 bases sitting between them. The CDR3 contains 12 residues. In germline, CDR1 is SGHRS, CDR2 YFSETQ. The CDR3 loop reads CASSLEGQKQFF. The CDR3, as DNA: TGCGCCAGCAGCTTGGAGGGGCAGAAGCAGTTCTTC.

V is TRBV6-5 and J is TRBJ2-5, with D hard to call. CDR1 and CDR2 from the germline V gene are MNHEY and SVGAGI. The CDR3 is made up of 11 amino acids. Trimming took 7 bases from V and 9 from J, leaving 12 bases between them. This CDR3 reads CASNQVDSQYF. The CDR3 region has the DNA TGTGCCAGCAACCAGGTGGATTCCCAGTACTTC.

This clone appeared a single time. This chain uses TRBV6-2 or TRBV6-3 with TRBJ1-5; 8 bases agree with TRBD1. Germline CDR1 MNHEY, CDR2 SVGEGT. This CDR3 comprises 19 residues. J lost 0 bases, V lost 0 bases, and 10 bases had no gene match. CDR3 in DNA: TGTGCCAGCAGTTACTCAGCCGGACAGGGACCATATAGCAATCAGCCCCAGCATTTT. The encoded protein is CASSYSAGQGPYSNQPQHF.